A selection of T cell receptor beta chains follows, all from one sample in a study of T-cell reconstitution after alpha-beta-depleted transplantation in children. TCRdb passed the PCR reads through MiXCR, listing each CDR3 protein once. Among approximately 300,000 distinct CDR3 sequences, roughly 7.8% were seen once, and the ten largest hold around 9.8%. Sequencing used peripheral blood, obtained 360 days after TCRalphabeta/CD19-depleted stem cell transplant. The receptors come from a female patient aged 2-15 years who had a stem cell transplant for Fanconi anemia, so the T cells may come from the graft donor. Each CDR3 is given with its conserved first and last residue. Each record gives: V gene, CDR3 length, J gene, CDR3 protein.

>TRBV6-5|16|TRBJ2-3
CASSYLGEVITDTQYF
>TRBV6-6|17|TRBJ2-3
CASSSGRGGTGTDTQYF
>TRBV7-8|14|TRBJ2-5
CASSRRTFQETQYF
>TRBV19|14|TRBJ1-1
CASRSGREVAEAFF
>TRBV2|14|TRBJ2-7
CASSGTRFAYEQYF
>TRBV6-1|16|TRBJ2-4
CASRPTEPGAKNIQYF
>TRBV5-1|15|TRBJ2-2
CASSETAWGSGELFF
>TRBV24-1|16|TRBJ1-2
CATSEGIGTLHYGYTF
>TRBV6-1|14|TRBJ1-1
CASSPPQPATEAFF
>TRBV6-1|16|TRBJ2-3
CASRAGLAGGTDTQYF
>TRBV10-2|16|TRBJ2-3
CASSESGTRYTDTQYF
>TRBV6-1|16|TRBJ1-6
CASSEGRGLYNSPLHF
>TRBV9|18|TRBJ2-3
CASSVEGGGTGRTDTQYF
>TRBV7-3|15|TRBJ2-7
CASSLIAAPTYEQYF
>TRBV6-2/TRBV6-3|15|TRBJ2-7
CASTALGPPSYEQYF
>TRBV12-3/TRBV12-4|13|TRBJ1-5
CASSLDSGQPQHF
>TRBV9|15|TRBJ1-1
CASSPGEGVDTEAFF
>TRBV6-1|12|TRBJ2-7
CASRSRYYEQYF
>TRBV18|17|TRBJ2-1
CASSPPGNRGIYNEQFF
>TRBV29-1|13|TRBJ1-1
CSVGGAENTEAFF
>TRBV20-1|15|TRBJ2-5
CSARGWTGLGETQYF
>TRBV5-1|13|TRBJ2-3
CASSLEVRVPQYF
>TRBV24-1|16|TRBJ2-5
CATSDPGTPPQETQYF
>TRBV10-2|13|TRBJ2-3
CASSTGLADTQYF
>TRBV5-6|14|TRBJ2-2
CASSGGQGSGELFF
>TRBV5-1|13|TRBJ2-3
CASSYWDADTQYF
>TRBV6-1|15|TRBJ2-7
CASSTLAGGGYEQYF
>TRBV11-1|18|TRBJ2-5
CASSSVSPGQPQERTQYF
>TRBV5-5|14|TRBJ2-1
CASSPDRGLNEQFF
>TRBV6-2/TRBV6-3|13|TRBJ2-3
CASSSQGPDTQYF
>TRBV14|13|TRBJ1-2
CASSRGTADGYTF
>TRBV6-5|16|TRBJ2-2
CASSSPDRVSTGELFF
>TRBV4-3|14|TRBJ2-1
CASSQQGAGDEQFF